These T cell receptor beta chains were read from a single sample in a study of technical replicates of blood from a handful of donors. TCRdb's table, derived via immunoSEQ multiplex PCR, lists solely in-frame clones and lacks some. The table lists tens of thousands of clones, 90% to 95% of them singletons. The sample taken for sequencing was T cells isolated from PBMCs. These receptors all come from a human donor in good health. CDR3s leave out the opening cysteine and the closing phenylalanine or tryptophan. The order of the fields is CDR3 protein, V gene, J gene, clone size. Clone size is stated in some rows and not others, as once, few, many or a class when expanded.

ASSLDSRLYT	TRBV5-1	TRBJ1-2	.
ASSSQRGEGLQETQY	TRBV11-3	TRBJ2-5	.
ASSTKQFLLYNEQF	TRBV7-9	TRBJ2-1	.
ASSQEGTGYEQY	TRBV4-1	TRBJ2-7	.
ASREAGTGFYEQY	TRBV19	TRBJ2-7	.
ASSTGGTDQPQH	TRBV6-5	TRBJ1-5	.
ASSEPGIGRLF	TRBV2	TRBJ1-4	.
ASRLRGGNGYT	TRBV5-4	TRBJ1-2	.
ASSQAMKLF	TRBV4-1	TRBJ1-4	few
ASSDSSTRFGHNEQF	TRBV6-4	TRBJ2-1	.
ASSYTRDQPQH	TRBV11-2	TRBJ1-5	.
ASSSRGLGDEKLF	TRBV25-1	TRBJ1-4	.
ASSLDRTVNEQF	TRBV7-9	TRBJ2-1	.
ASSQDQGGREIAKNIQY	TRBV4-1	TRBJ2-4	once